This T cell receptor beta chain derives from a study of OX40 agonist ivuxolimab in advanced cancers. Study at large: Previous treatment with anti-PD-1, anti-PD-L1 or anti-CTLA-4 therapy was allowed; 30% to 50% had received some. Study-wide results and limits: CD8+ T cells (on average) carried more expanded clones than CD4+ T cells.

Note on this clone: Its cognate antigen is unknown.

The method was immunoSEQ multiplex PCR; TCRdb's version includes in-frame clones alone and lacks a portion of them. The sample has roughly 49,000 clones; about nine tenths are singletons. The material was CD4+ or CD8+ T cells sorted from blood, obtained in a trial of the OX40 agonist ivuxolimab. The TCR originated in an adult with an advanced solid tumor such as melanoma, head and neck, liver or kidney cancer.

CDR3 protein: CASSFGTGELFF. The CDR3 nucleotides are TGTGCCAGCAGTTTTGGGACCGGGGAGCTGTTTTTT. J is TRBJ2-2 and V is TRBV27; D is ambiguous. V was pared by 3 bases and J by 5 bases, with 4 bases between. From germline, CDR1 is MNHEY and CDR2 SMNVEV (reference sequence). This CDR3 comprises 12 residues.